This is a list of T cell receptor beta chains from one sample in a study of cytomegalovirus exposure and HLA in healthy donors. Produced via immunoSEQ multiplex PCR; TCRdb's table is partial and in-frame only. The table includes tens of thousands of clones, about 75% detected once. The sequenced sample consisted of PBMCs. These receptors originate from a man aged 60 to 69 in good health and CMV-seropositive. Both conserved end residues are part of each CDR3. Each record gives: D gene, V gene, J gene, CDR3 length, clone size, CDR3 DNA, CDR3 protein. The D gene is left open where the match is weak. Size values are once, few and many counts, or a class for expanded clones, and some rows have none.

NA	TRBV7-9	TRBJ2-7	12	NA	TGTGCCAGCCATGGAGGCTCCTACGAGCAGTACTTC	CASHGGSYEQYF
NA	TRBV5-6	TRBJ2-7	15	NA	TGTGCCAGCAGCTTGAATCCTGGGGCGGTATACGAGCAGTACTTC	CASSLNPGAVYEQYF
NA	TRBV9	TRBJ1-4	16	few	TGTGCCAGCAGCCTTCGGTGGGGAGGGACTAATGAAAAACTGTTTTTT	CASSLRWGGTNEKLFF
TRBD1	TRBV28	TRBJ1-2	16	NA	TGTGCCAGCAGTCGACTCGACAGGGGAGCTTTTGGTGGCTACACCTTC	CASSRLDRGAFGGYTF
NA	TRBV21-1	TRBJ2-7	13	NA	TGTGCCAGCAGGGGGACAGGGGTTAACGAGCAGTACTTC	CASRGTGVNEQYF
TRBD1	TRBV29-1	TRBJ1-1	12	NA	TGCAGCGTTGCACCGGGACAGGAGCAAGCTTTCTTT	CSVAPGQEQAFF
NA	TRBV5-6	TRBJ2-5	15	NA	TGTGCCAGCATCCTTTCACGCCGCGGCGGGGACGGGCAGTACTTC	CASILSRRGGDGQYF
TRBD1	TRBV7-2	TRBJ1-6	14	few	TGTGCCAGCAGCCCGGGACAGCCAAATTCACCCCTCCACTTT	CASSPGQPNSPLHF
TRBD1	TRBV2	TRBJ2-3	18	NA	TGTGCCAGCAGTGGGCCCGGGACAGGGGGCGCCGACGCAGATACGCAGTATTTT	CASSGPGTGGADADTQYF
TRBD1	TRBV27	TRBJ1-1	15	NA	TGTGCCAGCAGACCTTGGACAGGGTTGGGCACTGAAGCTTTCTTT	CASRPWTGLGTEAFF
TRBD1	TRBV30	TRBJ1-1	15	NA	TGTGCCTGGAGTCCTCGGACAGGGGGGCGGACTGAAGCTTTCTTT	CAWSPRTGGRTEAFF
NA	TRBV6-5	TRBJ2-7	15	NA	TGTGCCAGCAGTTACTCGACGACAGGTCCCTACGAGCAGTACTTC	CASSYSTTGPYEQYF
NA	TRBV11-3	TRBJ1-2	15	few	TGTGCCAGCAGCTGGGAGGGGCCTACTAACTATGGCTACACCTTC	CASSWEGPTNYGYTF
NA	TRBV20-1	TRBJ1-5	10	NA	TGCAGTGGCGGTGATGAGCCCCAGCATTTT	CSGGDEPQHF
NA	TRBV11-2	TRBJ1-6	13	NA	TGTGCCAGCAGCATAACAGGGAATTCACCCCTCCACTTT	CASSITGNSPLHF
TRBD1	TRBV27	TRBJ2-5	13	NA	TGTGCCAGCGGGACAGGGGTGCGAGAGACCCAGTACTTC	CASGTGVRETQYF
NA	TRBV27	TRBJ2-2	15	NA	TGTGCCAGCAGTTTCGGGAGCGTGAACACCGGGGAGCTGTTTTTT	CASSFGSVNTGELFF
TRBD1	TRBV6-1	TRBJ1-5	14	few	TGTGCCAGCAGGGGACAGTTTCCGAATCAGCCCCAGCATTTT	CASRGQFPNQPQHF
NA	TRBV5-1	TRBJ2-7	12	NA	TGCGCCAGCAGCCCCGCCCGGGACGAGCAGTACTTC	CASSPARDEQYF
TRBD2	TRBV7-2	TRBJ2-6	16	once	TGTGCCAGCAGCAGATCTAGCGGTGGGGGGGCCAACGTCCTGACTTTC	CASSRSSGGGANVLTF
TRBD1	TRBV9	TRBJ2-1	16	NA	TGTGCCAGCAGCGTAGGGGGGACAGGGAATTACAATGAGCAGTTCTTC	CASSVGGTGNYNEQFF
NA	TRBV5-6	TRBJ2-7	14	NA	TGTGCCAGCAGCTATCGGACTATCCCCTACGAGCAGTACTTC	CASSYRTIPYEQYF
NA	TRBV6-5	TRBJ2-7	15	NA	TGTGCCAGCAGCCACACGCGCGGGGCGATGAGAGAGCAGTACTTC	CASSHTRGAMREQYF
TRBD2	TRBV15	TRBJ2-3	14	few	TGTGCCACCTCACTAGCGGGAGTCGAAGATACGCAGTATTTT	CATSLAGVEDTQYF
NA	TRBV7-9	TRBJ1-1	13	NA	TGTGCCAGCAGCAATGACGGGGACACTGAAGCTTTCTTT	CASSNDGDTEAFF
NA	TRBV19	TRBJ2-4	11	NA	TGTGCCAGCTTGGGGGGAAACATTCAGTACTTC	CASLGGNIQYF
TRBD2	TRBV9	TRBJ2-2	17	NA	TGTGCCAGCAGCTTGACTAGCGGGGGGCCCAACACCGGGGAGCTGTTTTTT	CASSLTSGGPNTGELFF
TRBD2	TRBV5-1	TRBJ2-1	15	few	TGCGCCAGCAGCAGTATTAGCGGGGGGGGCCATGAGCAGTTCTTC	CASSSISGGGHEQFF
TRBD2	TRBV2	TRBJ2-3	14	NA	TGTGCCAGCAGTGAAGGACTAGCCACAGATACGCAGTATTTT	CASSEGLATDTQYF
NA	TRBV7-7	TRBJ2-1	15	NA	TGTGCTAGCAGCTTAGACGGCGGCAGTCCCAATGAGCAGTTCTTC	CASSLDGGSPNEQFF
TRBD1	TRBV30	TRBJ1-2	16	NA	TGTGCCTGGGAGGGGGCCCCGGGACAGGGGAACTATGGCTACACCTTC	CAWEGAPGQGNYGYTF
NA	TRBV7-9	TRBJ1-5	15	NA	TGTTCCAGCAGCTTAGGGATAGGAGGCGGGCAGCCCCAGCATTTT	CSSSLGIGGGQPQHF
TRBD2	TRBV6-4	TRBJ2-3	16	NA	TGTGCCAGCTGGTCTAAACGGGAGGGCTCGCCTGATACGCAGTATTTT	CASWSKREGSPDTQYF
NA	TRBV30	TRBJ1-1	12	NA	TGTGCCTGGACACGGTTGAACACTGAAGCTTTCTTT	CAWTRLNTEAFF
NA	TRBV5-4	TRBJ1-4	13	NA	TGTGCCAGCAGCTTGCTCGGGGGTGAAAAACTGTTTTTT	CASSLLGGEKLFF
NA	TRBV5-1	TRBJ2-1	14	NA	TGCGCCAGCAGCTCCTGGGACACTTACAATGAGCAGTTCTTC	CASSSWDTYNEQFF
NA	TRBV5-1	TRBJ1-1	14	NA	TGCGCCAGCAGCTTGCTGGGGGGGGTTACTGAAGCTTTCTTT	CASSLLGGVTEAFF
NA	TRBV30	TRBJ2-2	11	NA	TGTGCCTGGAGTCTCTCCGGGGAGCTGTTTTTT	CAWSLSGELFF
TRBD1	TRBV29-1	TRBJ1-4	13	NA	TGCAGCGTTGAAGGGGGGACAGGTGAAAAACTGTTTTTT	CSVEGGTGEKLFF
NA	TRBV7-2	TRBJ2-7	14	NA	TGTGCCAGCAGCTTACGACAGGCGTCCTACGAGCAGTACTTC	CASSLRQASYEQYF
TRBD2	TRBV5-5	TRBJ2-1	15	NA	TGTGCCAGCAGCCGGCTAGCGGGGGGATACAATGAGCAGTTCTTC	CASSRLAGGYNEQFF
TRBD1	TRBV4-2	TRBJ1-1	17	once	TGTGCCAGCAGCCAAGGGGCCACGACAGGGACGAACACTGAAGCTTTCTTT	CASSQGATTGTNTEAFF
NA	TRBV18	TRBJ1-2	14	NA	TGTGCCAGCTCACCTGGGCAGCCTTCCTATGGCTACACCTTC	CASSPGQPSYGYTF
TRBD2	TRBV7-9	TRBJ2-3	16	once	TGTGCCAGCAGCCTTAGACTAGCGGGACGCACAGATACGCAGTATTTT	CASSLRLAGRTDTQYF
NA	TRBV20-1	TRBJ2-1	11	NA	TGCAGTGCTAGAATCCTTAGTGAGCAGTTCTTC	CSARILSEQFF
TRBD2	TRBV7-9	TRBJ2-3	16	NA	TGTGCCAGCAGCCCGGGGACTAGCGGGGAAACAGATACGCAGTATTTT	CASSPGTSGETDTQYF
TRBD1	TRBV5-6	TRBJ2-7	14	NA	TGTGCCAGCAGCTTAGGACAGGGGGTCTACGAGCAGTACTTC	CASSLGQGVYEQYF
TRBD1	TRBV27	TRBJ2-1	17	NA	TGTGCCAGCAGTTTGTCCGGGACAGGCCTTTCCTACAATGAGCAGTTCTTC	CASSLSGTGLSYNEQFF
NA	TRBV9	TRBJ2-1	15	NA	TGTGCCAGCAGCGTAGGGCTAGAAGCGCTCGGTGAGCAGTTCTTC	CASSVGLEALGEQFF
TRBD1	TRBV7-9	TRBJ1-1	15	NA	TGTGCCAGCAGCTCAGGGACAGGGGTGGTCACTGAAGCTTTCTTT	CASSSGTGVVTEAFF
TRBD1	TRBV25-1	TRBJ1-1	15	NA	TGTGCCAGCAGTGGCTCAGGGGGCCTGAACACTGAAGCTTTCTTT	CASSGSGGLNTEAFF
NA	TRBV6-1	TRBJ1-4	14	NA	TGTGCCAGCAGACTAGGACGGGAACTTGAAAAACTGTTTTTT	CASRLGRELEKLFF
TRBD1	TRBV6-5	TRBJ2-7	15	NA	TGTGCCAGCAGTTACATGGACAGGGGGTCGAACGAGCAGTACTTC	CASSYMDRGSNEQYF
NA	TRBV5-6	TRBJ2-5	15	NA	TGTGCCAGCAGTACCATAAAGACAGGACAAGAGACCCAGTACTTC	CASSTIKTGQETQYF
NA	TRBV6-5	TRBJ1-6	14	few	TGTGCCAGCAGTTACTCCGGGGAAAATTCACCCCTCCACTTT	CASSYSGENSPLHF